This T cell receptor beta chain was sequenced for a study of tumor and adjacent non-tumor tissue in lung cancer. The study's findings and limits: Shorter survival was associated with higher TCR diversity in tumors. In normal lung, the top 100 clones were significantly more dominant than in tumor.

No cell sorting was done before RNA was extracted from the tissue. Three rounds of nested PCR, following a modified ARM-PCR protocol, produced the TCRbeta library. Each CDR3 protein is one row after TCRdb ran MiXCR on the multiplex PCR reads. The sample includes about 140,000 distinct CDR3 sequences, around 65% of them seen just once. To note about this clonotype: Antigen unknown. A much more abundant neighbour one base away suggests this may be a read error.

The CDR3 totals 11 residues. In germline, CDR1 is SQVTM, CDR2 ANQGSEA. The receptor's source is a man between 60 and 70 years old with small cell lung cancer. What was sequenced was lung tumor tissue. The chain joins TRBV29-1 to TRBJ1-4, with D possibly being TRBD1 (6 bases). CDR3 loop: CTVEGGGKLFF. The CDR3 DNA follows: TGCACCGTTGAGGGGGGTGGAAAACTGTTTTTT.